This T cell receptor (beta chain) is drawn from a study of early T cells in non-severe SARS-CoV-2 infection. The table lists this clonotype with a few counts. Germline V gene data show CDR1 as SGHTA and CDR2 as FQGNSA. V lost 2 bases to trimming and J lost 4 bases, with 11 bases between them. CDR3 length equals 14 residues. One entry per CDR3 protein results from TCRdb running MiXCR on the 5' RACE reads. Of 75,000 to 100,000 distinct CDR3 sequences in the sample, approximately 15% were seen once. The gene calls are TRBV7-2 and TRBJ2-5; tentatively, D is TRBD1 (6 bases). This TCR derives from an adult who was a healthcare worker with PCR-confirmed SARS-CoV-2 infection or an uninfected control (not recorded which). The sequenced material came from whole blood. The CDR3 DNA reads as TGTGCCAGCAGCTTACTCGGACAGTTAGAGACCCAGTACTTC. This gives the protein CASSLLGQLETQYF.